This T cell receptor (beta chain) was retrieved from a study of long-term antiretroviral therapy in people with HIV. Germline lookup yields CDR1 MNHEY and CDR2 SVGAGI. This CDR3 has 14 residues. Deletions cut 5 bases from V and 8 bases from J, with 18 bases between. Running of the v3.0 immunoSEQ assay took place at survey level. TCRdb keeps only in-frame clones here, not all; method: immunoSEQ multiplex PCR. The sample lists 30,000 to 40,000 clones; approximately 84% were seen once. Two or more post-ART PBMC samples, plus at least one pre-ART sample, were available for each donor. This rearrangement joins TRBV6-5 to TRBJ1-2; D remains unclear. The receptor's source is a woman between 45 and 65 years old with HIV. The sample in question was unsorted PBMCs, obtained 3.1 years after starting antiretroviral therapy. The CDR3 protein is CASSIDGFLEGYTF. CDR3 nucleotide sequence: TGTGCCAGCAGTATAGACGGGTTTCTGGAAGGCTACACCTTC.